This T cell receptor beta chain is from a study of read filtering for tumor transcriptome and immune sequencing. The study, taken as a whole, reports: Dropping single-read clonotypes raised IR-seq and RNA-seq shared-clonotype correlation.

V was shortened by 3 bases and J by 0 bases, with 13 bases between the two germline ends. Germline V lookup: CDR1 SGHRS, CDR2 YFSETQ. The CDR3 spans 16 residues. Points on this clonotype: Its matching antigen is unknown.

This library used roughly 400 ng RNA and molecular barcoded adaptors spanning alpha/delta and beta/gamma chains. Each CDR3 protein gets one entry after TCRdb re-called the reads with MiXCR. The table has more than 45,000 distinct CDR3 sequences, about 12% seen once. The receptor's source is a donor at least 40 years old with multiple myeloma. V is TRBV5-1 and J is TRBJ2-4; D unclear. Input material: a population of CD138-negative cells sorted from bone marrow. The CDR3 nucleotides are TGCGCCAGCAGCTGGACCCCGACCGCAGCCAAAAACATTCAGTACTTC. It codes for CASSWTPTAAKNIQYF.